These T cell receptor beta chains were read from a single sample in a study of blood T cell repertoires in COVID-19. The protocol was immunoSEQ multiplex PCR, while the TCRdb copy is restricted to in-frame clones and leaves out a portion. The table shows tens of thousands of clones, with roughly 75% occurring only once. Sequencing was carried out using peripheral blood. The source of these receptors is a man aged 55 to 70 with COVID-19, enrolled during active disease. Each CDR3 is given with its conserved first and last residue. D genes are given only for firm matches. A clone size is listed for some rows: how often the clone was seen (once, few, many), or a class if it is expanded.

abundance	j_gene	len	v_gene	d_gene	CDR3nt	CDR3aa
.	TRBJ1-2	12	TRBV24-1	.	TGTGCCACCGGGGGCGATCGTCATGGCTACACCTTC	CATGGDRHGYTF
.	TRBJ2-3	14	TRBV7-3	TRBD1	TGTGCCAGCAGACAAGGACAGGTTACAGATACGCAGTATTTT	CASRQGQVTDTQYF
once	TRBJ2-1	13	TRBV23-1	TRBD2	TGCGCCAGCAAGAGGACTAGCGGGATCCGGCAGTTCTTC	CASKRTSGIRQFF
.	TRBJ2-7	16	TRBV4-1	TRBD2	TGCGCCAGCAGCCCGGATTTCTCCGGGAGGGACTACGAGCAGTACTTC	CASSPDFSGRDYEQYF
.	TRBJ2-2	15	TRBV18	TRBD1	TGTGCCAGCTCACCCGGACAGGTCCCTAAAGGGGAGCTGTTTTTT	CASSPGQVPKGELFF
.	TRBJ1-6	15	TRBV11-2	.	TGTGCCAGCAGCTTAGGGGGGGGTTTGCGTTCACCCCTCCACTTT	CASSLGGGLRSPLHF
few	TRBJ1-6	15	TRBV3-1/TRBV3-2	TRBD1	TGTGCCAGCAGTAATCTAGGGGGCCCGGATTCACCCCTCCACTTT	CASSNLGGPDSPLHF
.	TRBJ2-2	15	TRBV11-3	TRBD1	TGTGCCAGCAGCTTAACGACAGGGGGCACCGGGGAGCTGTTTTTT	CASSLTTGGTGELFF
.	TRBJ2-1	19	TRBV5-1	TRBD2	TGCGCCAGCAGCTTGGTCGGACTAGCGGGGGGAGGATCCTACAATGAGCAGTTCTTC	CASSLVGLAGGGSYNEQFF
once	TRBJ2-3	14	TRBV4-1	.	TGCGCCAGCAGCCAAGAACCGGGCACAGATACGCAGTATTTT	CASSQEPGTDTQYF
.	TRBJ2-2	14	TRBV6-5	.	TGTGCCAGCAGCCAGGGGCGGAACACCGGGGAGCTGTTTTTT	CASSQGRNTGELFF
.	TRBJ1-6	14	TRBV7-2	TRBD1	TGTGCCAGCAGCTCCGGGACAGGGGGCTCACCCCTCCACTTT	CASSSGTGGSPLHF
.	TRBJ2-1	18	TRBV5-1	TRBD2	TGCGCCAGCAGCTTGGTAGCGGGGGGGATTAGCTCCTACAATGAGCAGTTCTTC	CASSLVAGGISSYNEQFF
.	TRBJ2-3	13	TRBV10-3	TRBD1	TGTGCCATGGGGGGGACAGGGGGGAATACGCAGTATTTT	CAMGGTGGNTQYF
once	TRBJ2-3	13	TRBV30	.	TGTGCCTGGAGCCCAGGGTATGGGGATACGCAGTATTTT	CAWSPGYGDTQYF
.	TRBJ2-7	14	TRBV11-3	.	TGTGCCAGCAGCTTACGGGCGACAGCCTACGAGCAGTACTTC	CASSLRATAYEQYF
once	TRBJ2-4	14	TRBV4-1	.	TGCGCCAGCAGCCAAGCGCAGGGCGCCGACATTCAGTACTTC	CASSQAQGADIQYF
.	TRBJ1-1	13	TRBV30	.	TGTGCCTGGAGTGATCACCGGGGCACTGAAGCTTTCTTT	CAWSDHRGTEAFF
.	TRBJ2-4	16	TRBV5-4	TRBD1	TGTGCCAGCAGCAAAGGACAGGGGGCGGGGGGGAACATTCAGTACTTC	CASSKGQGAGGNIQYF
once	TRBJ2-1	13	TRBV30	.	TGTGCCTGGAACCATGGGGCTTACAATGAGCAGTTCTTC	CAWNHGAYNEQFF
.	TRBJ2-7	15	TRBV9	.	TGTGCCAGCAGCTTATCTGGACAGAATGTCTACGAGCAGTACTTC	CASSLSGQNVYEQYF
.	TRBJ2-1	13	TRBV28	.	TGTGCCAGCAGTTCGACCTTATTAGCGTGGCAGTTCTTC	CASSSTLLAWQFF
.	TRBJ1-2	13	TRBV10-3	.	TGTGCCACCCACATGGCAGGGGAAGATGGCTACACCTTC	CATHMAGEDGYTF
.	TRBJ1-2	14	TRBV5-4	.	TGTGCCAGCAGCTTGGGGGGGGGCAACTATGGCTACACCTTC	CASSLGGGNYGYTF
.	TRBJ2-7	15	TRBV30	.	TGTGCCTGGAGTGGGAAGGGGGGGAACCTCTACGAGCAGTACTTC	CAWSGKGGNLYEQYF
few	TRBJ2-7	13	TRBV12-1	.	TGTGCCAGCAGCTTTGGCCTAAAATACGAGCAGTACTTC	CASSFGLKYEQYF
.	TRBJ2-7	14	TRBV2	.	TGTGCCAGCAGTGACAACGCGCTCCAAGTCGAGCAGTACTTC	CASSDNALQVEQYF
.	TRBJ2-1	16	TRBV5-1	.	TGCGCCAGCACCCCTTCGGGGATGAGTTCCTACAATGAGCAGTTCTTC	CASTPSGMSSYNEQFF